The clone carrying this T cell receptor (beta chain) was picked up many times. Its antigen is currently unknown. CDR3 length: 14 amino acids. Germline CDR1 and CDR2: ENHRY and SYGVKD. The ends were cut back, 4 bases at V and 0 bases at J, with 6 bases in the middle. The sample belongs to a study of neurological immune-mediated disorders. Findings of the study overall: The most TCR clonal expansion was seen in HTLV-1-associated myelopathy, and the least was seen in multiple sclerosis, which fell below healthy controls. Private repertoires in all groups were suggested, as expanded clones shared no CDR3 amino acid sequences across subjects.

Template-switch 5'RACE cDNA synthesis added a 10-nucleotide unique molecular identifier. TCRdb re-derived calls from the 5' RACE reads in MiXCR, one entry per CDR3 protein. Here the sample spans about 55,000 distinct CDR3 sequences, about 4% being singletons. Unsorted libraries used 2 million PBMCs kept at -80 degrees C. J is TRBJ2-2 and V is TRBV10-3; maybe TRBD1 (5 bases). Material for sequencing was PBMCs. The clonotype originates from a man in his fifties or sixties with multiple sclerosis. The chain's CDR3 is CAISGQPNTGELFF. The CDR3 DNA sequence: TGTGCCATCAGTGGACAGCCGAACACCGGGGAGCTGTTTTTT.